This TCR beta chain was retrieved from a study of yellow fever vaccine responses in identical twins. Findings and caveats of the study: Twins reportedly appeared to share part of their vaccine T cell response while keeping part individual.

TCRdb ran MiXCR on the RT-PCR reads and lists one entry per CDR3 protein. The table has thousands of distinct CDR3 sequences, about nine tenths seen once. Concerning this clonotype: Its antigen remains unidentified.

J was trimmed by 2 bases and V by 1 base; bases with no gene match: 4. The CDR3 is made up of 15 amino acids. CDR1 is MGHRA and CDR2 is YSYEKL in the germline V gene. The origin of this receptor is a woman between 18 and 29 years old who received the yellow fever vaccine. The chain is built from TRBV4-1 and TRBJ1-2, with TRBD1 matching over 7 bases. Sequencing used T cells from blood (PBMCs), unsorted or a sorted subset (not recorded which), obtained before or after yellow fever vaccination (not recorded which). The CDR3 spells CASSQAPGGNYGYTF. Here the CDR3 DNA reads TGCGCCAGCAGCCAAGCTCCAGGGGGAAACTATGGCTACACCTTC.